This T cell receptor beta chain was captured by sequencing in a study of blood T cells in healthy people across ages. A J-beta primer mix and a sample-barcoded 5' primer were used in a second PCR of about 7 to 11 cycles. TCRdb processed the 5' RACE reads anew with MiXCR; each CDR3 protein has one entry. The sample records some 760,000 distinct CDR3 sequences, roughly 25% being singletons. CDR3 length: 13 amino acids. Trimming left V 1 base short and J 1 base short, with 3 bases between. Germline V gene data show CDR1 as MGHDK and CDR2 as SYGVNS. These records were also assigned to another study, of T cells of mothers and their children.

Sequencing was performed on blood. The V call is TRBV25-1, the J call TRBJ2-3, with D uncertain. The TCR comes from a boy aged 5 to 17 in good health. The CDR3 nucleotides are TGTGCCAGCAGTGAATTCGGCACAGATACGCAGTATTTT. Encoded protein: CASSEFGTDTQYF.